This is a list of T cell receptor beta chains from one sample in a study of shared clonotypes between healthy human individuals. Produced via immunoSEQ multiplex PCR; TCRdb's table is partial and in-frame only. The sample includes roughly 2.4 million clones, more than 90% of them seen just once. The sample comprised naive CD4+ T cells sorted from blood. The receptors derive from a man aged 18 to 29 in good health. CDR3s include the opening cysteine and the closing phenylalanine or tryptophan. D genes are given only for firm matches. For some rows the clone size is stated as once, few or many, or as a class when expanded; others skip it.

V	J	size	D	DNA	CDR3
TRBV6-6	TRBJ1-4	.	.	TGTGCCAGCATTCCCGACAGAGCAACTAATGAAAAACTGTTTTTT	CASIPDRATNEKLFF
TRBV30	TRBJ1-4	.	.	TGTGCCTGGAGTGTTAATTATAATGAAAAACTGTTTTTT	CAWSVNYNEKLFF
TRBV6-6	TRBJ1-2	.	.	TGTGCCAGCCTGAAGGGGGACATCACTAACTATGGCTACACCTTC	CASLKGDITNYGYTF
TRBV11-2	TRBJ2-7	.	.	TGTGCCAGCAGCTTCCACGAGCAGTACTTC	CASSFHEQYF
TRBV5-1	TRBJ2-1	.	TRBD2	TGCGCCAGCAGCCCCCAGACGGGGGGATCCTACAATGAGCAGTTCTTC	CASSPQTGGSYNEQFF
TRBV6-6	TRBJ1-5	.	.	TGTGCCAGCACCGTACGGGGAGAAGGTCAGCCCCAGCATTTT	CASTVRGEGQPQHF
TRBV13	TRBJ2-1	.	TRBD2	TGTGCCAGCAGCTCCACTGGGCTAGCGGGATATGGGCAGTTCTTC	CASSSTGLAGYGQFF
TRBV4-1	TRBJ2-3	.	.	TGCGCCAGCAGCCAAGAGAGAACAGGGTTGAATTGGGATACGCAGTATTTT	CASSQERTGLNWDTQYF
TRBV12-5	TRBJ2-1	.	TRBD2	TGTGCTAGTGGTCTCTCAGGACTAGCGGGAGGCCCCTACAATGAGCAGTTCTTC	CASGLSGLAGGPYNEQFF
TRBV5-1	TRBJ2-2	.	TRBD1	TGCGCCAGCAGCTCTACAGGGGCGAACACCGGGGAGCTGTTTTTT	CASSSTGANTGELFF
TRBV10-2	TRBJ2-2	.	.	TGCGCCAGCAGGAGGGGTTTATGGGAAACCGGGGAGCTGTTTTTT	CASRRGLWETGELFF
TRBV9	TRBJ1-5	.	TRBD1	TGTGCCAGCAGCGTAGGACAGGGCCCCTATCAGCCCCAGCATTTT	CASSVGQGPYQPQHF
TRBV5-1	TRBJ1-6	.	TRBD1	TGCGCCAGCAGCTTGTGGCTTATGGGACAGGTTAATTCACCCCTCCACTTT	CASSLWLMGQVNSPLHF
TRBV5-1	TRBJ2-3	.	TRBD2	TGCGCCAGCCGGGGAGGGACTAGCACAGATACGCAGTATTTT	CASRGGTSTDTQYF
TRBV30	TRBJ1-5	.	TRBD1	TGTGCCTGGAGTGCAGGGGGCCCTAATCAGCCCCAGCATTTT	CAWSAGGPNQPQHF
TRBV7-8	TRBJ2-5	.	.	TGTGCCAGCAGCTTAGTGACAGACCAAGAGACCCAGTACTTC	CASSLVTDQETQYF
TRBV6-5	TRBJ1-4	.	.	TGTGCCAGCAGTTACATGGAAAAACTGTTTTTT	CASSYMEKLFF
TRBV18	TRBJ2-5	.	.	TGTGCCAGCACTACGGGGGGCCACCCCCTCCAAGAGACCCAGTACTTC	CASTTGGHPLQETQYF
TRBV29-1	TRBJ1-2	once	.	TGCAGCGTTGAAGGGGGGGGTGGCTACACCTTC	CSVEGGGGYTF
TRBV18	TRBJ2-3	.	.	TGTGCCAGCTCTCCAAAGGCAGATACGCAGTATTTT	CASSPKADTQYF
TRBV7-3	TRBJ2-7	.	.	TGTGCCAGCAGCTTATCCCAGGGATCCAACGAGCAGTACTTC	CASSLSQGSNEQYF
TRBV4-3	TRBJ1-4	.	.	TGCGCCAGCAGCCAAGGGGGGGCGCGGGGTGAAAAACTGTTTTTT	CASSQGGARGEKLFF
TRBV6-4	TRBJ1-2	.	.	TGTGCCAGCAGTGCAACAGGGACCGGGGGCTACACCTTC	CASSATGTGGYTF
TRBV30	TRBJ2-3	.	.	TGTGCCTGGAGTCCCCCGCTCTCCAGCACAGATACGCAGTATTTT	CAWSPPLSSTDTQYF
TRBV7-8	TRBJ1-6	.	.	TGTGCCAGCAGCTTCGGAGTCAGCTATAATTCACCCCTCCACTTT	CASSFGVSYNSPLHF
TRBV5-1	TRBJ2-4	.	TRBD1	TGCGCCAGCAGCGGGACAGGGCCCAAAAACATTCAGTACTTC	CASSGTGPKNIQYF
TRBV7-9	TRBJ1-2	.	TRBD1	TGTGCCAGCAGCTCCGGGACAGGGCCGGACTATGGCTACACCTTC	CASSSGTGPDYGYTF
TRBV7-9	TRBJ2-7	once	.	TGTGCCAGCAGCGAGACAGGCTACGAGCAGTACTTC	CASSETGYEQYF
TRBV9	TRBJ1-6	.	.	TGTGCCAGCAGCACTGGGACCCCCTCCTATAATTCACCCCTCCACTTT	CASSTGTPSYNSPLHF
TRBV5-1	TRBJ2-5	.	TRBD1	TGCGCCAGCAGCCGAACCGACAGGGTTGGGGAGACCCAGTACTTC	CASSRTDRVGETQYF
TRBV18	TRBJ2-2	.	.	TGTGCCAGCTCACCGGCGGGGTCCGGGGAGCTGTTTTTT	CASSPAGSGELFF
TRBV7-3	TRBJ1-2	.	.	TGTGCCAGCAGCTTAAGTAGAGATTCAAATGGCTACACCTTC	CASSLSRDSNGYTF
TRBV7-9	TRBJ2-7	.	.	TGTGCCAGCAGCTTAATCGGGACTTTTGGGGACTACGAGCAGTACTTC	CASSLIGTFGDYEQYF
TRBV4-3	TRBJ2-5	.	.	TGCGCCAGCAGCCAAGTTGGGGCCTCTAACTTAGAGACCCAGTACTTC	CASSQVGASNLETQYF
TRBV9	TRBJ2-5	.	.	TGTGCCAGCAGCGCCGACATCTTGGAGACCCAGTACTTC	CASSADILETQYF
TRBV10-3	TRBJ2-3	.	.	TGTGCCATCAGTGAGTCTACAGGGTCTACAGATACGCAGTATTTT	CAISESTGSTDTQYF
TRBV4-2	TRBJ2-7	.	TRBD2	TGTGCCAGCAGCCAAGATCCAGCGGGGGGCCGTCTGGGCGAGCAGTACTTC	CASSQDPAGGRLGEQYF
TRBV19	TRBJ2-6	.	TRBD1	TGTGCCAGTAGTATTCCCATCGGCAGGGGGATCCGGTCCCAATCTGGGGCCAACGTCCTGACTTTC	CASSIPIGRGIRSQSGANVLTF
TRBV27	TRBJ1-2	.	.	TGTGCCAGCAGTTTATCCACAAACAATAACTATGGCTACACCTTC	CASSLSTNNNYGYTF
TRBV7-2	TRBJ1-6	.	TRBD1	TGTGCCAGCAGCTTAGCTCAGGGGGTGGGTTCACCCCTCCACTTT	CASSLAQGVGSPLHF
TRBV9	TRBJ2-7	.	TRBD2	TGTGCCAGCAGCGTAGCCCAAACTAGCGGGGGGGCCAAGACCTACGAGCAGTACTTC	CASSVAQTSGGAKTYEQYF
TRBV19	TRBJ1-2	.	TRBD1	TGTGCCAGTACCGCAGGGGGATATGGCTACACCTTC	CASTAGGYGYTF
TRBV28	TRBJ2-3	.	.	TGTGCCAGCAGTAGTAAGGCTTCCACAGATACGCAGTATTTT	CASSSKASTDTQYF
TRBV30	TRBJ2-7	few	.	TGTGCCTGGAGCGTACAGGGCTACGAGCAGTACTTC	CAWSVQGYEQYF
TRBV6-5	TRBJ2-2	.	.	TGTGCCAGCATGAGCGGGCGGAACACCGGGGAGCTGTTTTTT	CASMSGRNTGELFF
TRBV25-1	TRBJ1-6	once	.	TGTGCCAGCCGCGCCAGGACCGCCGGCTCCTATAATTCACCCCTCCACTTT	CASRARTAGSYNSPLHF
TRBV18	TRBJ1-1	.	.	TGTGCCAGCTCACCAAGGGAGAACACTGAAGCTTTCTTT	CASSPRENTEAFF
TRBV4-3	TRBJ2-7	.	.	TGCGCCAGCAGCCAAGATCGGCTAGCCTCCTACGAGCAGTACTTC	CASSQDRLASYEQYF
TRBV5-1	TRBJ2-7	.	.	TGCGCCAGCAGCTTTACAGGGTCCTACGAGCAGTACTTC	CASSFTGSYEQYF
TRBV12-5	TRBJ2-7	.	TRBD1	TGTGCTAGTGGTTTGGAATCCCTCCGGACAGGCTACGAGCAGTACTTC	CASGLESLRTGYEQYF